The 21 T cell receptor beta chains given below trace back to one sample, sequenced in a study of T cells after yellow fever vaccination. MiXCR was run by TCRdb on the 5' RACE reads, yielding one entry per CDR3 protein. The sample has fewer than 400,000 distinct CDR3 sequences; around 11% are singletons. Sequencing was performed on CD4+ T cells sorted from PBMCs, taken 45 days after the yellow fever booster vaccination. Every receptor here comes from a man aged 18 to 29 who received the YFV17D yellow fever vaccine.

V and J are TRBV20-1 and TRBJ1-1; no firm D call. This CDR3 has 12 residues. The germline gives CDR1 DFQATT, CDR2 SNEGSKA (reference sequence). The germline V and J ends were trimmed by 6 bases and 0 bases, with 8 bases remaining between them. The CDR3 nucleotides are TGCAGTGCCCAGGACCTGAACACTGAAGCTTTCTTT. Its translation: CSAQDLNTEAFF.

The chain is built from TRBV2 and TRBJ1-6; D ambiguous. V was trimmed by 3 bases and J by 4 bases, leaving 10 bases between them. There are 15 residues in the CDR3. CDR1 and CDR2 from the germline V gene are SNHLY and FYNNEI. The CDR3 nucleotides are TGTGCCAGCAGTGACCAAACAGCTTATAATTCACCCCTCCACTTT. It specifies CASSDQTAYNSPLHF.

The chain recombines TRBV20-1 with TRBJ1-5; TRBD1 matches 8 bases. CDR1 DFQATT and CDR2 SNEGSKA come from the germline V gene (reference sequence). There are 13 residues in the CDR3. The V and J ends lost 6 bases and 7 bases, in that order; junction bases with no gene match: 8. The CDR3 DNA follows: TGCAGTGCCTGCGACAGGGGTGGACAGCCCCAGCATTTT. Protein product: CSACDRGGQPQHF.

There are a few counts of this clonotype. V and J are TRBV5-1 and TRBJ2-2; 7 nucleotides match TRBD1. This CDR3 spans 15 amino acids. CDR1 and CDR2 from the germline V gene are SGHRS and YFSETQ. V lost 2 bases to trimming and J lost 8 bases; unmatched junction nucleotides: 9. CDR3 loop: CASSFRDSFPGELFF. The CDR3 nucleotides read TGCGCCAGCAGCTTCCGGGACAGCTTCCCGGGGGAGCTGTTTTTT.

This clonotype was counted between two and nine times. J is TRBJ1-5 and V is TRBV19, with a possible D match to TRBD1 (6 bases). CDR1 LNHDA and CDR2 SQIVND come from the germline V gene (reference sequence). The CDR3 length is 16 residues. The V end lost 1 base, the J end lost 10 bases, and 20 bases lay between the germline ends. The CDR3 loop is CASSIAQGQQRQPQHF. The CDR3 coding sequence is TGTGCCAGTAGTATAGCCCAAGGACAGCAACGACAACCCCAGCATTTT. Supplemented by reference TRBV19 and TRBJ1-5, the full variable domain reads DGGITQSPKYLFRKEGQNVTLSCEQNLNHDAMYWYRQDPGQGLRLIYYSQIVNDFQKGDIAEGYSVSREKKESFPLTVTSAQKNPTAFYLCASSIAQGQQRQPQHFGDGTRLSIL.

A few counts support this clonotype. This rearrangement joins TRBV10-1 to TRBJ2-2; 10 bases agree with TRBD1. CDR3 length: 15 residues. The J segment lost 6 bases and the V segment lost 6 bases, leaving 7 bases of the junction unmatched. CDR1 and CDR2 (germline): WNHNN, SYGVQD (reference sequence). The CDR3 nucleotides read TGCGCCAGCAGACCCGGGACAGGGGAATCCGGGGAGCTGTTTTTT. Protein product: CASRPGTGESGELFF.

The sample holds many counts of this clonotype. This sequence joins TRBV2 and TRBJ2-1; D is undetermined. The CDR3 has 11 amino acids. Per germline, CDR1 SNHLY and CDR2 FYNNEI. Trimming took off 10 bases at V and 3 bases at J, with 7 bases between the two ends. The CDR3 loop is CATSSYNEQFF. Written as DNA, the CDR3 is TGTGCCACCTCTAGCTACAATGAGCAGTTCTTC.

The chain is built from TRBV18 and TRBJ2-7, with D uncertain. Trimming pared 0 bases from V and 8 bases from J, leaving 11 bases between. This CDR3 is built from 13 residues. Germline V lookup: CDR1 KGHSH, CDR2 LQKENI. DNA for the CDR3: TGTGCCAGCTCACCACCGTCCGAGAGTAAGCAGTACGTC. Its translation: CASSPPSESKQYV.

The rearrangement uses TRBV4-3 and TRBJ2-7, with D possibly matching TRBD1 (7 bases). The germline CDR1 and CDR2 sequences are LGHNA and YSLEER. V was shortened by 8 bases and J by 2 bases, with 16 bases between the two germline ends. The CDR3 spans 14 residues. Written as DNA, the CDR3 is TGCGCCAGCCGACAGGGACTGGGGCCCTACGAGCAGTACTTC. As protein: CASRQGLGPYEQYF.

The chain has TRBV18 and TRBJ2-1, with unresolved D. The germline gives CDR1 KGHSH, CDR2 LQKENI. Trimming left V 3 bases short and J 0 bases short, with 9 bases between. The CDR3 has 15 residues. The CDR3 spells CASSPIWSSYNEQFF. In DNA form, the CDR3 reads TGTGCCAGCTCACCGATCTGGAGCTCCTACAATGAGCAGTTCTTC.

V gene TRBV11-2 combines with J gene TRBJ1-1; D possibly corresponds to TRBD1 (5 bases). The CDR3 runs 14 residues. The germline gives CDR1 SGHAT, CDR2 FQNNGV. V was shortened by 4 bases and J by 4 bases, with 13 bases between the two germline ends. Written as DNA, the CDR3 is TGTGCCAGCAGCTCTGCAGGGCAATCCACTGAAGCTTTCTTT. Amino acid sequence: CASSSAGQSTEAFF.

This clonotype was recorded a few times. The V and J genes are TRBV12-3 or TRBV12-4 and TRBJ1-2; 7 bases fit TRBD1. The CDR3 has 14 amino acids. The V segment lost 3 bases and the J segment 4 bases; nucleotides outside the gene matches: 5. Here the CDR3 reads CASSLPGGGYGYTF. In DNA, the CDR3 is TGTGCCAGCAGTTTGCCAGGGGGAGGCTATGGCTACACCTTC.

The V and J genes are TRBV7-9 and TRBJ2-3; TRBD2 matches 8 bases. CDR1 SEHNR and CDR2 FQNEAQ come from the germline V gene (reference sequence). The CDR3 contains 15 residues. Germline trimming cut 4 bases from V and 5 bases from J; bases unmatched to any gene: 8. The CDR3 nucleotides are TGTGCCAGCAGCTCGGATAGGCGGGGGGAAGATACGCAGTATTTT. Translated: CASSSDRRGEDTQYF.

J is TRBJ2-5 and V is TRBV6-6, with 8 nucleotides matching TRBD2. Per germline, CDR1 MNHNY and CDR2 SVGAGI (reference sequence). The CDR3 has 16 amino acids. Trimming at V came to 2 bases and at J to 4 bases, leaving 9 bases not matched to a gene. The CDR3 coding sequence is TGTGCCAGCAGTTACCCCGGACTAGCAAAGGGAGAGACCCAGTACTTC. This gives the protein CASSYPGLAKGETQYF.

This clonotype was counted ten times or more. The chain links TRBV4-3 to TRBJ2-6; D gene ambiguous. With 2 bases removed from V and 0 bases from J, the gap between germline ends came to 8 bases. The CDR3 is 16 amino acids. CDR1 is LGHNA, CDR2 YSLEER, per germline. DNA of the CDR3: TGCGCCAGCAGCCAAATCCCGATCTCTGGGGCCAACGTCCTGACTTTC. This translates into CASSQIPISGANVLTF.

The gene calls are TRBV5-1 and TRBJ2-3; tentative D call: TRBD1 (5 bases). Germline loops: CDR1 SGHRS, CDR2 YFSETQ. Trimming took 5 bases from V and 2 from J, leaving 12 bases between them. The CDR3 length is 14 residues. DNA of the CDR3: TGCGCCAGCAGAACAGGTTTTGTCACAGATACGCAGTATTTT. This translates into CASRTGFVTDTQYF.

In its sample, this clonotype was seen a few times. This chain connects TRBV12-3 or TRBV12-4 to TRBJ2-1; 10 positions agree with TRBD2. The CDR3 spans 14 residues. V lost 5 bases and J lost 10; bases outside the gene matches: 8. CDR3 residues: CASSTAGGLEEQFF. The CDR3 nucleotides are TGTGCCAGCAGTACAGCGGGGGGGCTGGAGGAGCAGTTCTTC.

In this sample, this clonotype turned up a few times. This chain joins TRBV28 and TRBJ2-5; no clear D. V lost 3 bases to trimming and J lost 13 bases, with 18 bases between them. CDR3 size: 13 residues. The germline V gene has CDR1 MDHEN and CDR2 SYDVKM. The CDR3 region is CASSFTRRTFRYF. The DNA of the CDR3 is TGTGCCAGCAGTTTTACCAGAAGGACGTTCCGGTACTTC.

The sample holds many counts of this clonotype. The chain employs TRBV10-3 and TRBJ2-1; D is unclear. V was trimmed by 7 bases and J by 3 bases, leaving 13 bases between them. Germline-derived CDR1 and CDR2 are ENHRY and SYGVKD. This CDR3 has 14 amino acids. For the CDR3, the DNA is TGTGCCATCACCTATAGTGATATCTACAATGAGCAGTTCTTC. This codes for CAITYSDIYNEQFF.

This clonotype was found a few times. The V call is TRBV6-6, the J call TRBJ2-4; TRBD1 might be the D (6 bases). Trimming pared 8 bases from V and 0 bases from J, leaving 14 bases between. This CDR3 has 15 amino acids. Germline CDR1 reads MNHNY; CDR2 reads SVGAGI (reference sequence). The CDR3 is CASEAGVLAKNIQYF. The CDR3 bases are TGTGCCAGCGAGGCAGGGGTACTAGCCAAAAACATTCAGTACTTC.

This clonotype was observed a handful of times. The V call is TRBV10-3, the J call TRBJ2-5; TRBD2 agrees at 7 bases. Germline assignment: CDR1 ENHRY and CDR2 SYGVKD. The CDR3 length is 16 residues. The J segment lost 2 bases and the V segment lost 8 bases, leaving 14 bases of the junction unmatched. CDR3 sequence (DNA): TGTGCCATCGGTATCCCTTTCGGACTAGTACAAGAGACCCAGTACTTC. Protein product: CAIGIPFGLVQETQYF.